The clone carrying this T cell receptor beta chain appeared a few times. The source material, RNA transcripts, was used to amplify TCR beta CDR3 regions. TCR CDR3 regions were first amplified by RT-PCR with HTBI primers. TCRdb reanalysed the multiplex PCR reads using MiXCR and keeps one entry per CDR3 protein. Seen here are roughly 400,000 distinct CDR3 sequences, less than 20% observed once, and the top ten hold 25% to 30%. These data are taken from a study of T cells in Graves' hyperthyroidism and ophthalmopathy. Trimming shortened V by 5 bases and J by 6 bases, and 8 bases separated the two germline ends. This CDR3 is 12 amino acids long. CDR1 and CDR2 from the germline V gene are MNHNS and SASEGT.

What was sequenced was blood. This receptor was obtained from a woman aged 18-35 years with Graves' hyperthyroidism that later progressed to Graves' ophthalmopathy. The chain carries TRBV6-1 and TRBJ2-1; a weak D match, TRBD2 (5 bases). The CDR3 nucleotides read TGTGCCAGCAGTCCGGGGTTCAATGAGCAGTTCTTC. Residues: CASSPGFNEQFF.